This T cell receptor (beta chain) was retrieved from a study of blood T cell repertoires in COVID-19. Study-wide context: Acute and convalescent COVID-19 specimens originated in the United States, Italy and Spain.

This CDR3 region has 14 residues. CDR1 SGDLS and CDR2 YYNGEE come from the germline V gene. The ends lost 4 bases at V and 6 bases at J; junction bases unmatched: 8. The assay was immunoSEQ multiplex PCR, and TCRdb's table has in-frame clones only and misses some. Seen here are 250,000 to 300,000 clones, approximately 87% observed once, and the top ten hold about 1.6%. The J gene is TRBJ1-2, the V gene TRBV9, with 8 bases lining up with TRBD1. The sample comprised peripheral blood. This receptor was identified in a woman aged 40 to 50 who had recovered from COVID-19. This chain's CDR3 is CASSLGDRGNGYTF. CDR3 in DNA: TGTGCCAGCAGCCTCGGCGACAGGGGCAATGGCTACACCTTC.